Listed below are T cell receptor beta chains from one sample, sequenced in a study of OX40 agonist ivuxolimab in advanced cancers. Produced via immunoSEQ multiplex PCR; TCRdb's table is partial and in-frame only. The repertoire includes fewer than 65,000 clones, about 89% of them detected once, and 1.3% to 1.5% sits in the top ten. Sequencing used CD4+ or CD8+ T cells sorted from blood, obtained in a trial of the OX40 agonist ivuxolimab. These receptors all come from an adult with an advanced solid tumor such as melanoma, head and neck, liver or kidney cancer. The CDR3 runs from the conserved cysteine through the conserved F or W. The D gene is left open where the match is weak. A row's size may be missing; if present it is once, few, many or a size class.

-,TRBJ2-5,TRBV4-2,-,TGTGCCAGCAGCCAGGCTAACACGGTACCAGGGACCCAGTACTTC,CASSQANTVPGTQYF
-,TRBJ2-7,TRBV4-2,-,TGTGCCAGCAGCCAAGAAACCGGGGGCAAGAACGAGCAGTACTTC,CASSQETGGKNEQYF
-,TRBJ2-2,TRBV10-3,-,TGTGCCACTCAGGGGGGCACCGGGGAGCTGTTTTTT,CATQGGTGELFF
-,TRBJ2-7,TRBV11-2,-,TGTGCCAGCAGCTTAACAAGGGCGGGCTACGAGCAGTACTTC,CASSLTRAGYEQYF
-,TRBJ2-1,TRBV11-2,-,TGTGCCAGCAGCTTTGTCGGGGACTGGGACAATGAGCAGTTCTTC,CASSFVGDWDNEQFF
-,TRBJ1-5,TRBV5-8,-,TGTGCCAGCAGCAGGGACCGTTATCAGCCCCAGCATTTT,CASSRDRYQPQHF
TRBD1,TRBJ1-1,TRBV19,-,TGTGCCAGTAGTTCAAGCAGGACAGGGGACTTCACCAACACTGAAGCTTTCTTT,CASSSSRTGDFTNTEAFF
TRBD1,TRBJ1-2,TRBV11-2,-,TGTGCCAGCAGCCCCTGGTACCGGGACAGGGCAAGAGGCTACACCTTC,CASSPWYRDRARGYTF
TRBD2,TRBJ2-3,TRBV7-9,-,TGTGCCAGCAGCTTACGTTCCGCGGGGGGGACAGATACGCAGTATTTT,CASSLRSAGGTDTQYF
-,TRBJ2-7,TRBV6-1,-,TGTGCCAGCAATCAAGGGAGACAGGACTACGAGCAGTACTTC,CASNQGRQDYEQYF
-,TRBJ2-4,TRBV6-1,-,TGTGCCAGCAGTGAAGAAGGAACCCTCAGAAACATTCAGTACTTC,CASSEEGTLRNIQYF
TRBD1,TRBJ1-2,TRBV13,-,TGTGCCAGCAGCCGGACAGGTATCTATGGCTACACCTTC,CASSRTGIYGYTF
TRBD1,TRBJ1-4,TRBV19,-,TGTGCCAGTAGTACCCAGGGGGCCGGTGAAAAACTGTTTTTT,CASSTQGAGEKLFF
-,TRBJ1-5,TRBV10-3,-,TGTGCCATCAGTGTTGGCAATAGCAATCAGCCCCAGCATTTT,CAISVGNSNQPQHF
TRBD2,TRBJ2-5,TRBV5-1,-,TGCGCCAGCAGTTCCGGGACTAGCGTTTTCGTAGAGACCCAGTACTTC,CASSSGTSVFVETQYF
-,TRBJ1-1,TRBV7-9,-,TGTGCCAGCAGCTTAAGTCCCCCGAACACTGAAGCTTTCTTT,CASSLSPPNTEAFF
-,TRBJ2-7,TRBV7-2,-,TGTGCCAGCAGCTCCCAGAGGGCCTACGAGCAGTACTTC,CASSSQRAYEQYF
TRBD2,TRBJ2-3,TRBV5-1,-,TGCGCCAGCAGCCCGGGGGGGGGCAGGATAGATACGCAGTATTTT,CASSPGGGRIDTQYF
-,TRBJ2-7,TRBV18,-,TGTGCCAGCTCACCCGCCGAGGAGGAGCAGTACTTC,CASSPAEEEQYF
-,TRBJ1-2,TRBV25-1,few,TGTGCCAGCAGTCCGGGATATGGCTACACCTTC,CASSPGYGYTF
-,TRBJ1-3,TRBV6-1,-,TGTGCCAGCAGTGACCCCACCCGTCTCTCTGGAAACACCATATATTTT,CASSDPTRLSGNTIYF
-,TRBJ2-7,TRBV18,once,TGTGCCAGCTCACCGGCGAACTCCTACGAGCAGTACTTC,CASSPANSYEQYF
-,TRBJ2-5,TRBV19,-,TGTGCCAGTAGTTCCCCCGGACTGGGTGGGGAGACCCAGTACTTC,CASSSPGLGGETQYF
-,TRBJ1-5,TRBV19,-,TGTGCCAGTAGCCGCAGGGATAGCAATCAGCCCCAGCATTTT,CASSRRDSNQPQHF
TRBD1,TRBJ1-3,TRBV18,-,TGTGCCAGCTCACCTCCGGGGACAGGGGGTAGGAACACCATATATTTT,CASSPPGTGGRNTIYF
TRBD1,TRBJ1-6,TRBV7-6,-,TGTGCCAGCAGCTTAGCGGCGGGACAGGGTTTTAATTCACCCCTCCACTTT,CASSLAAGQGFNSPLHF
TRBD1,TRBJ1-1,TRBV5-1,once,TGCGCCAGCAGCTCTACCGCCGGGACAGGGGGCTTTGAAGCTTTCTTT,CASSSTAGTGGFEAFF
TRBD1,TRBJ1-2,TRBV2,-,TGTGCCAGCAGTGAAGCGCTTCCGGGACAGGGGTTTGGCTACACCTTC,CASSEALPGQGFGYTF
-,TRBJ1-5,TRBV6-6,-,TGTGCCAGCAGTTACCGGGGACAATCCCAGCCCCAGCATTTT,CASSYRGQSQPQHF
-,TRBJ2-7,TRBV6-5,-,TGTGCCAGCAGTTACGGGACATCCTCCGGGCAGTACTTC,CASSYGTSSGQYF
TRBD2,TRBJ2-6,TRBV25-1,-,TGTGCCAGCAGCCGGGTGGGCGGGGGGCCCGCTGGGGCCAACGTCCTGACTTTC,CASSRVGGGPAGANVLTF
-,TRBJ1-5,TRBV10-1,-,TGCGCCAGCAGTGAGGAGGGATGCCTTAGCAATCAGCCCCAGCATTTT,CASSEEGCLSNQPQHF
TRBD1,TRBJ1-3,TRBV11-2,-,TGTGCCAGCAGCTTCCAGGGGGCGAGGGGAAACACCATATATTTT,CASSFQGARGNTIYF
-,TRBJ1-4,TRBV5-6,-,TGTGCCAGCAGCTCTTGGGGCAGATCCACGATAAAACTGTTTTTT,CASSSWGRSTIKLFF
-,TRBJ2-7,TRBV5-6,-,TGTGCCAGCAGCTTGGCCGGGGGCGCGTCCATAAACGAGCAGTACTTC,CASSLAGGASINEQYF
TRBD1,TRBJ2-1,TRBV5-1,-,TGCGCCAGCAGCTTGGGGGACAGGGTTAGCCATGAGCAGTTCTTC,CASSLGDRVSHEQFF
-,TRBJ1-2,TRBV9,-,TGTGCCAGCAGCGTTCAGGACAAAAACTATGGCTACACCTTC,CASSVQDKNYGYTF
-,TRBJ2-5,TRBV7-9,-,TGTGCCAGCAGCCAAAATCAGGGGACCCAGTACTTC,CASSQNQGTQYF
TRBD1,TRBJ2-1,TRBV28,-,TGTGCCAGCAGACCCGATTTGGGGGACAGGAACTACAATGAGCAGTTCTTC,CASRPDLGDRNYNEQFF
TRBD1,TRBJ2-7,TRBV6-6,-,TGTGCCAGTAGGGGCCTACAGGGGATCTACGAGCAGTACTTC,CASRGLQGIYEQYF
-,TRBJ1-3,TRBV6-1,-,TGTGCCAGCAGTGAAGAGGTGGGCGCGGGAGGAAACACCATATATTTT,CASSEEVGAGGNTIYF
TRBD2,TRBJ2-3,TRBV19,-,TGTGCCAGTAGCCCCGAGACTAGCGGGAGGGCCAGGGATACGCAGTATTTT,CASSPETSGRARDTQYF
-,TRBJ1-2,TRBV5-1,-,TGCGCCAGCACTGAGGGTAACTATGGCTACACCTTC,CASTEGNYGYTF
TRBD1,TRBJ2-7,TRBV27,-,TGTGCCAGCAGTTTCCTTGGACAGGGGACCTACGAGCAGTACTTC,CASSFLGQGTYEQYF
-,TRBJ2-2,TRBV4-1,-,TGCGCCAGCAGCCCACAGGACACCGGGGAGCTGTTTTTT,CASSPQDTGELFF
-,TRBJ1-3,TRBV5-4,-,TGTGCCAGCAGCTCTTGGGGGAACTCTGGAAACACCATATATTTT,CASSSWGNSGNTIYF
-,TRBJ2-4,TRBV18,-,TGTGCCAGCTCTGGGTACATCGAAAATCAGTACTTC,CASSGYIENQYF
-,TRBJ1-2,TRBV5-1,-,TGCGCCAGCAGAATAGGGCAGGGGAACTATGGCTACACCTTC,CASRIGQGNYGYTF
-,TRBJ1-6,TRBV6-1,-,TGTGCCAGCAGTGGGACCGGGGATAATTCACCCCTCCACTTT,CASSGTGDNSPLHF
-,TRBJ2-5,TRBV5-1,-,TGCGCCAGCAGCTTGGATGGGGGGGCCAGTGAGACCCAGTACTTC,CASSLDGGASETQYF
-,TRBJ2-7,TRBV28,-,TGTGCCAGCAGTTCCGGGGGACAGACCTACGAGCAGTACTTC,CASSSGGQTYEQYF
TRBD2,TRBJ2-5,TRBV4-1,-,TGCGCCAGCAGCCAAGAAGGGGTCCTAGCGGGAATGGGAGAGACCCAGTACTTC,CASSQEGVLAGMGETQYF